Reported below is one T cell receptor (beta chain). This entry is derived from a study of CD8 T cells in Susac syndrome. The RNA input was roughly 0.5 to 1 ug, and it was reverse transcribed with random hexamers. Amplification of TCR beta CDR3 by immunoSEQ multiplex PCR spanned 54 Vbeta and 13 Jbeta. TCRdb called the immunoSEQ multiplex PCR reads again in MiXCR, with one record for every CDR3 protein. The sample lists over 200,000 distinct CDR3 sequences, just under 95% occurring once. Input material: CD4+ T cells from PBMCs. This receptor was obtained from a human donor with multiple sclerosis.

CDR3 in DNA: TGTGCCAGCAGCCCAGGGGCGGGGGAGGCAGATACGCAGTATTTT. Its translation is CASSPGAGEADTQYF. This chain uses TRBV4-2 with TRBJ2-3, with D possibly being TRBD2 (7 bases). Germline CDR1 reads LGHNA; CDR2 reads YNFKEQ. V was trimmed by 4 bases and J by 4 bases, leaving 15 bases between them. This CDR3 has 15 amino acids.